This passage covers 11 T cell receptor beta chains from one sample sequenced in a study of blood T cell repertoires in COVID-19. Method: immunoSEQ multiplex PCR; TCRdb's copy keeps in-frame clones and lacks some. The table records approximately 80,000 clones, less than 90% of them present only once. Sequencing was done on a sample of peripheral blood. The receptors were sampled from a human donor in a cohort sampled during active COVID-19.

The rearrangement links TRBV6-1 to TRBJ2-5; D gene uncertain. Germline V gene data show CDR1 as MNHNS and CDR2 as SASEGT. V lost 3 bases to trimming and J lost 5 bases, with 16 bases between them. The CDR3 runs 15 residues. CDR3 in DNA: TGTGCCAGCAGTGAGGGCCAACCGTTTCGGGAGACCCAGTACTTC. Protein sequence: CASSEGQPFRETQYF.

This clone has just one count. This chain joins TRBV6-5 and TRBJ1-2, with 9 nucleotides matching TRBD1. V trimming: 2 bases; J trimming: 3 bases; junction bases outside the gene matches: 4. CDR1 is MNHEY, CDR2 SVGAGI, per germline. The CDR3 consists of 15 residues. The CDR3 region has the DNA TGTGCCAGCAGTTACGACAGGGGGTTGGACTATGGCTACACCTTC. This translates into CASSYDRGLDYGYTF.

The genes are TRBV2 and TRBJ2-5; 9 bases agree with TRBD2. After removal of 8 bases from V and 9 bases from J, the junction contained 13 bases not matched to a gene. This CDR3 is 14 amino acids long. Germline lookup yields CDR1 SNHLY and CDR2 FYNNEI. CDR3 in amino acids: CASLPGRGGQAQYF. As DNA, the CDR3 is TGTGCCAGCCTTCCGGGGCGGGGGGGGCAGGCCCAGTACTTC.

Comments on this clone: A junction end diverges from the germline sequence, so it may reflect a read error. The chain recombines TRBV28 with TRBJ1-5; 7 bases align to TRBD1. Germline lookup yields CDR1 MDHEN and CDR2 SYDVKM. The CDR3 loop spans 14 amino acids. The CDR3 is CASSSAILTGTSNF. The CDR3 DNA is TGTGCCAGCAGTTCCGCTATCCTGACAGGGACCTCGAATTTT.

The chain carries TRBV18 and TRBJ1-3; no clear D gene. V was clipped by 4 bases and J by 1 base, with 8 bases between them. The germline CDR1 and CDR2 sequences are KGHSH and LQKENI. This CDR3 region has 14 residues. The CDR3 spells CASSLEGSGNTIYF. CDR3 nucleotide sequence: TGTGCCAGCTCACTTGAGGGATCTGGAAACACCATATATTTT.

This rearrangement joins TRBV30 to TRBJ1-5, with D tentatively TRBD1 (5 bases). Deletions cut 2 bases from V and 5 bases from J, with 7 bases between. CDR3 length equals 12 residues. Germline V gene lookup returns CDR1 GTSNPN and CDR2 SVGIG (reference sequence). CDR3 DNA sequence: TGTGCCTGGAGTAGGGACTATCAGCCCCAGCATTTT. As protein: CAWSRDYQPQHF.

The V and J genes are TRBV10-2 and TRBJ2-7, with no clear D. Per the germline V gene, CDR1 is WSHSY and CDR2 is SAAADI. The CDR3 runs 12 residues. Deletions cut 7 bases from V and 4 bases from J, with 11 bases between. The CDR3 DNA reads TGCGCCAGCACAACAGAGAATTACGAGCAGTACTTC. Protein sequence: CASTTENYEQYF.

This chain connects TRBV5-1 to TRBJ1-1; 9 bases match TRBD1. This CDR3 has 17 residues. Germline V gene lookup returns CDR1 SGHRS and CDR2 YFSETQ. V dropped 4 bases and J dropped 2; count of bases not matched to a gene: 12. The CDR3: CASSRNSWDRANTEAFF. The CDR3 DNA sequence: TGCGCCAGCAGCCGAAATTCCTGGGACAGGGCCAACACTGAAGCTTTCTTT.

V usage is TRBV15 and J usage is TRBJ2-1, with 11 positions matching TRBD2. The CDR3 is 17 amino acids. V lost 9 bases and J lost 10; bases outside the gene matches: 20. Germline V gives CDR1 LNHNV, CDR2 YYDKDF (reference sequence). This CDR3 reads CATGPGIAGGISFEQFF. CDR3 bases: TGTGCCACGGGTCCGGGGATAGCGGGGGGGATTTCATTCGAGCAGTTCTTC.

This clone appeared once. The chain is built from TRBV5-6 and TRBJ1-2; TRBD1 aligns across 10 bases. Germline V lookup: CDR1 SGHDT, CDR2 YYEEEE. V lost 7 bases, J lost 7 bases, and 19 bases stayed unmatched. The length of the CDR3 is 17 residues. The CDR3 spells CASHKPGQGTRRSGYTF. CDR3 DNA sequence: TGTGCCAGCCATAAACCGGGACAGGGGACGAGACGGTCTGGCTACACCTTC.

This clone is a singleton in its sample. V usage is TRBV28 and J usage is TRBJ2-1; 11 positions agree with TRBD2. Germline V CDR1 and CDR2: MDHEN, SYDVKM. J lost 3 bases, V lost 3 bases, and 4 bases had no gene match. The CDR3 consists of 16 residues. The CDR3 region is CASSFLTSGIYNEQFF. The CDR3 DNA sequence: TGTGCCAGCAGTTTCCTGACTAGCGGGATCTACAATGAGCAGTTCTTC.